The rows below give T cell receptor beta chains drawn from one sample of a study of blood T cell repertoires in COVID-19. Sequencing was performed with immunoSEQ multiplex PCR; in TCRdb, only in-frame clones are kept and a portion is missing. This table holds 350,000 to 400,000 clones, just under 90% found once. Sequencing used PBMCs or T cells enriched from blood (not recorded which). The receptors shown here come from a woman in her 30s who had recovered from COVID-19. Each CDR3 is given with its conserved first and last residue. The D gene is left open where the match is weak. The listing skips clone size in some rows; elsewhere it reads once, few, many or a size class.

CDR3 DNA | CDR3 protein | V gene | clone size | J gene | D gene
TGTGCCAGCTCACCAGGAGAGTACTTAAGAGAAGCTTTCTTT | CASSPGEYLREAFF | TRBV18 | once | TRBJ1-1 | NA
TGCACCAGCAGCCAAGATAGCTCACCCCTCCACTTT | CTSSQDSSPLHF | TRBV1 | NA | TRBJ1-6 | NA
TGTGCCAGCAGTTGGGCCCTGGAAAGGTTGGTTAGCACTGAAGCTTTCTTT | CASSWALERLVSTEAFF | TRBV6-2/TRBV6-3 | NA | TRBJ1-1 | NA
TGTGCCAGTAAAAGACAGGGGAAGAACACCGGGGAGCTGTTTTTT | CASKRQGKNTGELFF | TRBV19 | NA | TRBJ2-2 | TRBD1
TGTGCCAGCAGCCCGGGGACAGGGGTAAACGGGGAGCTGTTTTTT | CASSPGTGVNGELFF | TRBV7-2 | NA | TRBJ2-2 | TRBD1
TGTGCCATCCCGACTAGCGGGGGACTGCAGACCCAGTACTTC | CAIPTSGGLQTQYF | TRBV10-3 | NA | TRBJ2-5 | TRBD2
TGTGCCAGCAGCTGGCGGAATTCACCCCTCCACTTT | CASSWRNSPLHF | TRBV27 | NA | TRBJ1-6 | NA
TGTGCCAGCAGCTTGGGGCGGCGGGGGGAATTCTACGAGCAGTACTTC | CASSLGRRGEFYEQYF | TRBV5-5 | NA | TRBJ2-7 | TRBD2
TGTGCCAGCAGCTTAGGACGGGGGAATCGGAACGAGCAGTACTTC | CASSLGRGNRNEQYF | TRBV11-3 | NA | TRBJ2-7 | NA
TGTGCCAGCAGCAAAAGCCGGAATTCACCCCTCCACTTT | CASSKSRNSPLHF | TRBV27 | NA | TRBJ1-6 | NA
TGTGCCAGCAGTCTTGGACAGGGCTATGGCTACACCTTC | CASSLGQGYGYTF | TRBV11-3 | few | TRBJ1-2 | TRBD1
TGTGCCAGTTATGACAGGGGGCCGGGAAACACCATATATTTT | CASYDRGPGNTIYF | TRBV28 | NA | TRBJ1-3 | TRBD1
TGTGCCAGCAGTTACTCTAATCCAGCAACTAATGAAAAACTGTTTTTT | CASSYSNPATNEKLFF | TRBV6-5 | NA | TRBJ1-4 | NA
TGTGCCACCAGTGATACATTTGGCTACACCTTC | CATSDTFGYTF | TRBV24-1 | NA | TRBJ1-2 | NA
TGTGCCAGCAGTCATCTCCGGGGGATGAACACTGAAGCTTTCTTT | CASSHLRGMNTEAFF | TRBV7-8 | NA | TRBJ1-1 | NA
TGTGCCAGCAGCCAAGCCCCCGGGACAGGGGCCGCCCCCTATGGCTACACCTTC | CASSQAPGTGAAPYGYTF | TRBV14 | NA | TRBJ1-2 | TRBD1